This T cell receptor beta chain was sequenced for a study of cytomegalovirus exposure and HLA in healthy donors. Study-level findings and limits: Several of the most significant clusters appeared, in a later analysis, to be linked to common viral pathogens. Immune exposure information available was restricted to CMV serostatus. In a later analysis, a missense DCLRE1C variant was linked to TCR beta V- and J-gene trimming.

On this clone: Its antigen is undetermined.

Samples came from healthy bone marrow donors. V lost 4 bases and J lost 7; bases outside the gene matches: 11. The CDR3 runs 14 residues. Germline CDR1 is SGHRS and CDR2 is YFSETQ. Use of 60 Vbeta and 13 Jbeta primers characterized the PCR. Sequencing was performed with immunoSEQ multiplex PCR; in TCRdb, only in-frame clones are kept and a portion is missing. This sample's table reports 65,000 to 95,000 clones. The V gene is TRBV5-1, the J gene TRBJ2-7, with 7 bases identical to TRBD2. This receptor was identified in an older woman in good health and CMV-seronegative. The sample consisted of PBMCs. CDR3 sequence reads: CASSPRGEAGEQYF. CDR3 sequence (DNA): TGCGCCAGCAGCCCCCGGGGGGAAGCAGGGGAGCAGTACTTC.